This passage covers 9 T cell receptor beta chains from one sample sequenced in a study of cytomegalovirus exposure and HLA in healthy donors. The PCR was carried out with 60 Vbeta primers and 13 Jbeta primers. The repertoire was sequenced with immunoSEQ multiplex PCR; TCRdb's copy has only in-frame clones and lacks some. The table has tens of thousands of clones, 53% seen once. The sample taken for sequencing was PBMCs. The source is a woman in her forties in good health and CMV-seropositive.

The CDR3 DNA follows: TGTGCCAGCAGCCAAAGGACACCCGATAATTCACCCCTCCACTTT. It encodes CASSQRTPDNSPLHF. The chain has TRBV2 and TRBJ1-6; D is possibly TRBD1 (5 bases). The CDR3 runs to 15 residues. Germline V CDR1 and CDR2: SNHLY, FYNNEI. Trimming stripped 6 bases from V and 5 bases from J, with 14 bases between.

In regard to this clone: Its ends do not fully match the called genes, so a read error is possible. V is TRBV28 and J is TRBJ1-2, with TRBD1 matching over 10 bases. CDR1 is MDHEN, CDR2 SYDVKM, per germline. The CDR3 is made up of 15 amino acids. The DNA of the CDR3 is TGTGCCAGCAGGTTATACGGCGACAGGGGGCACGGCTACACCTTC. Its translation is CASRLYGDRGHGYTF.

The genes are TRBV6-5 and TRBJ1-2; no definite D call. The CDR3 covers 14 residues. Germline V gene data show CDR1 as MNHEY and CDR2 as SVGAGI. V shed 5 bases and J shed 4 bases, with 14 bases lying between them. The DNA of the CDR3 is TGTGCCAGCAGTGCACCGGGGTCAGGCTATGGCTACACCTTC. Protein product: CASSAPGSGYGYTF.

The V and J genes are TRBV6-8 and TRBJ2-1; 9 positions match TRBD2. With V trimmed by 8 bases and J by 0 bases, 14 bases remained unmatched. Germline loops: CDR1 MNHGY, CDR2 SAAAGT. The CDR3 is 18 residues long. The CDR3 DNA reads TGTGCCAGCCTTTATCTGCGGGGCGGGGGGGCCTCCTACAATGAGCAGTTCTTC. Protein: CASLYLRGGGASYNEQFF.

V is TRBV6-4 and J is TRBJ2-2; tentative D call: TRBD2 (6 bases). From germline, CDR1 is MRHNA and CDR2 SNTAGT. This CDR3 comprises 15 residues. V lost 6 bases, J lost 7 bases, and 18 bases lay in between. This CDR3 is CASSPGTALVGELFF. DNA for the CDR3: TGTGCCAGCAGCCCCGGGACTGCTTTAGTCGGGGAGCTGTTTTTT.

In its sample, this clone was seen a few times. The V gene is TRBV5-6, the J gene TRBJ1-2; TRBD1 might be the D (5 bases). The CDR3 is 13 amino acids. Germline-derived CDR1 and CDR2 are SGHDT and YYEEEE. V was cut by 2 bases and J by 2 bases, with 7 bases left in between. The DNA for the CDR3 is TGTGCCAGCAGCTTAGGGGTGAACTATGGCTACACCTTC. This encodes CASSLGVNYGYTF.

The gene calls are TRBV9 and TRBJ1-6; D not resolved. V lost 0 bases and J lost 0, with 10 bases in between. CDR3 size: 17 residues. Germline values: CDR1 SGDLS, CDR2 YYNGEE. The CDR3 is CASSVAGQSSYNSPLHF. CDR3 in DNA: TGTGCCAGCAGCGTAGCTGGGCAGAGCTCCTATAATTCACCCCTCCACTTT.

The sample holds a few counts of this clone. The J gene is TRBJ2-7, the V gene TRBV7-6; D is possibly TRBD2 (5 bases). CDR1 is SGHVS, CDR2 FNYEAQ, per germline. Between the trimmed V and J ends, which lost 1 base and 0 bases, there was a span of 10 bases. There are 15 residues in the CDR3. This chain's CDR3 is CASSLGGPRSYEQYF. The DNA of the CDR3 is TGTGCCAGCAGCTTAGGCGGGCCCCGCTCCTACGAGCAGTACTTC.

By frequency in the sample, this clone is medium-sized. The rearrangement links TRBV9 to TRBJ2-7; D gene unclear. The germline CDR1 and CDR2 sequences are SGDLS and YYNGEE. V lost 0 bases to trimming and J lost 2 bases, with 9 bases between them. The CDR3 consists of 14 residues. CDR3 bases: TGTGCCAGCAGCGTAGCAGATGGGCCCTACGAGCAGTACTTC. Its translation: CASSVADGPYEQYF.